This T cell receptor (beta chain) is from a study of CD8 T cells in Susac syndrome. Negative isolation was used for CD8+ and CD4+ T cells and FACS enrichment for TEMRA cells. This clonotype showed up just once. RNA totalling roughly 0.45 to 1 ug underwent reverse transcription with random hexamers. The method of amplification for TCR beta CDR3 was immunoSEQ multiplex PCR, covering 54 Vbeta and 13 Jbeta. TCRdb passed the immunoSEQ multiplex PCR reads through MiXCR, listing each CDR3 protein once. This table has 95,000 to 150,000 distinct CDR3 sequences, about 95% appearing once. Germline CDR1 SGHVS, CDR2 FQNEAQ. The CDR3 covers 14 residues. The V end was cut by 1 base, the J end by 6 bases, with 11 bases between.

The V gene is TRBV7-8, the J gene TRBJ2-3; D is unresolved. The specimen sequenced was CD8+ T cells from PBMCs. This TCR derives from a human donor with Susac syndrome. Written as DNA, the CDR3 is TGTGCCAGCAGCTTAGGGACCCCCCCCGATACGCAGTATTTT. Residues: CASSLGTPPDTQYF.